The 20 T cell receptor beta chains below come from one sample, sequenced in a study of control samples from healthy donors and cancer patients. Profiling relied on immunoSEQ multiplex PCR, and the TCRdb table lists in-frame clones only, not all of them. The sample includes around 150,000 clones, just over 85% seen only once; the top ten take less than 2%. The sequencing sample was made of blood. All receptors come from a man younger than 35 in good health.

V is TRBV19 and J is TRBJ1-2; TRBD1 matches at 8 bases. V shed 6 bases and J 5 bases; nucleotides not matched to a gene: 8. In germline, CDR1 is LNHDA, CDR2 SQIVND (reference sequence). This CDR3 region has 14 residues. The CDR3 sequence: CASRHQGARYGYTF. CDR3 DNA: TGTGCCAGTAGGCACCAGGGGGCGCGGTATGGCTACACCTTC.

This CDR3 is CATSDAGTGVYGYTF. CDR3 nucleotide sequence: TGTGCCACCAGTGATGCCGGGACAGGGGTCTATGGCTACACCTTC. The chain is built from TRBV24-1 and TRBJ1-2; 10 bases line up with TRBD1. Germline values: CDR1 KGHDR, CDR2 SFDVKD. This CDR3 comprises 15 residues. V was clipped by 3 bases and J by 4 bases; unmatched bases: 4.

The genes are TRBV2 and TRBJ1-5; 11 bases are shared with TRBD1. Trimming took 6 bases from V and 3 from J; bases not matched to a gene: 1. The length of the CDR3 is 14 residues. The germline V gene has CDR1 SNHLY and CDR2 FYNNEI. CDR3: CASRGQGVNQPQHF. The CDR3 DNA reads as TGTGCCAGCAGGGGACAGGGGGTCAATCAGCCCCAGCATTTT.

The chain links TRBV6-6 to TRBJ2-2; D unclear. Germline V CDR1 and CDR2: MNHNY, SVGAGI (reference sequence). The CDR3 runs to 13 residues. V was shortened by 6 bases and J by 6 bases, with 11 bases between the two germline ends. The chain's CDR3 is CASRASKPGELFF. Written as DNA, the CDR3 is TGTGCCAGCAGGGCGTCTAAACCCGGGGAGCTGTTTTTT.

V usage is TRBV28 and J usage is TRBJ1-1; D is possibly TRBD1 (5 bases). V was trimmed by 8 bases and J by 6 bases, leaving 19 bases between them. Germline CDR1 MDHEN, CDR2 SYDVKM. The CDR3 sequence is 14 residues long. CDR3 in amino acids: CASSLSPGAAEAFF. CDR3 DNA: TGTGCCAGCTCTCTCTCCCCCGGGGCCGCTGAAGCTTTCTTT. Full variable domain (rest looked up from reference TRBV28 and TRBJ1-1): DVKVTQSSRYLVKRTGEKVFLECVQDMDHENMFWYRQDPGLGLRLIYFSYDVKMKEKGDIPEGYSVSREKKERFSLILESASTNQTSMYLCASSLSPGAAEAFFGQGTRLTVV.

This rearrangement joins TRBV6-4 to TRBJ1-6; weak D call: TRBD1 (5 bases). The germline V gene encodes CDR1 MRHNA and CDR2 SNTAGT. The CDR3 has 16 amino acids. V was shortened by 2 bases and J by 0 bases, with 8 bases between the two germline ends. CDR3 residues: CASSDTGSSYNSPLHF. In DNA form, the CDR3 reads TGTGCCAGCAGTGACACAGGCAGCTCCTATAATTCACCCCTCCACTTT.

The rearrangement joins TRBV13 to TRBJ2-3; TRBD2 matches 11 bases. Trimming took 5 bases from V and 4 from J; bases not matched to a gene: 5. The CDR3 runs 15 residues. Per the germline V gene, CDR1 is PRHDT and CDR2 is FYEKMQ (reference sequence). The CDR3 DNA reads TGTGCCAGCAGCCCGTGGACTAGCGGGTCAGATACGCAGTATTTT. As protein: CASSPWTSGSDTQYF.

This clone is a singleton in its sample. The V gene is TRBV28, the J gene TRBJ2-1; unclear D gene. This CDR3 comprises 12 residues. The ends were cut back, 6 bases at V and 3 bases at J, with 6 bases in the middle. In germline, CDR1 is MDHEN, CDR2 SYDVKM. The DNA for the CDR3 is TGTGCCAGCAGCCTAAACTACAATGAGCAGTTCTTC. This encodes CASSLNYNEQFF.

The V and J genes are TRBV3-1 (or the pseudogene TRBV3-2) and TRBJ2-7; unclear D gene. There are 11 residues in the CDR3. Per germline, CDR1 LGHDT and CDR2 YNNKEL (reference sequence). V lost 4 bases and J 6 bases, leaving 7 bases between the germline ends. The DNA of the CDR3 is TGTGCCAGCAGCCCAAAGAGCGAGCAGTACTTC. Its translation: CASSPKSEQYF.

The V and J genes are TRBV9 and TRBJ2-3, with D uncertain. V gave up 3 bases and J gave up 2 bases, with 4 bases separating them. The CDR3 sequence is 12 residues long. CDR1 is SGDLS, CDR2 YYNGEE, per germline. The CDR3 DNA follows: TGTGCCAGCAGCGAAACCACAGATACGCAGTATTTT. Translated, it gives CASSETTDTQYF.

The chain joins TRBV19 to TRBJ1-5; no reliable D call. The CDR3 length is 12 residues. Trimming pared 3 bases from V and 3 bases from J, leaving 3 bases between. Per the germline V gene, CDR1 is LNHDA and CDR2 is SQIVND (reference sequence). CDR3 in amino acids: CASSINNQPQHF. CDR3 sequence (DNA): TGTGCCAGTAGTATCAACAATCAGCCCCAGCATTTT.

The chain has TRBV27 and TRBJ1-1, with D perhaps TRBD1 (5 bases). The V gene lost 6 bases and the J gene lost 3 bases, with 11 bases spanning the gap. The CDR3 loop spans 13 amino acids. Germline-derived CDR1 and CDR2 are MNHEY and SMNVEV (reference sequence). This CDR3 is CASRPQGDTEAFF. Written as DNA, the CDR3 is TGTGCCAGCAGACCCCAGGGAGACACTGAAGCTTTCTTT.

The CDR3 reads CASSSSGQKLFF. The DNA for the CDR3 is TGTGCCAGCAGTTCCTCGGGACAAAAACTGTTTTTT. The chain employs TRBV28 and TRBJ1-4, with D perhaps matching TRBD1 (5 bases). Looked up from germline, CDR1 is MDHEN and CDR2 is SYDVKM. The CDR3 runs 12 residues. The germline V and J ends were trimmed by 4 bases and 9 bases, with 9 bases remaining between them.

The chain links TRBV27 to TRBJ2-7, with D perhaps TRBD2 (5 bases). Trimming took off 0 bases at V and 2 bases at J, with 14 bases between the two ends. This CDR3 is 16 amino acids long. CDR1 and CDR2 from the germline V gene are MNHEY and SMNVEV (reference sequence). The CDR3 nucleotides are TGTGCCAGCAGTTTATCAGGACTGGCCGGTACCTACGAGCAGTACTTC. Its protein product is CASSLSGLAGTYEQYF.

The J gene is TRBJ2-5, the V gene TRBV5-4, with 9 bases aligning to TRBD1. Germline V gene data show CDR1 as SGHNT and CDR2 as YYREEE (reference sequence). V shed 4 bases, J shed 4 bases, and the junction held 2 bases outside the gene matches. The CDR3 runs 13 residues. CDR3 DNA: TGTGCCAGCAGCGTGGACAGGGGAGAGACCCAGTACTTC. Translated, it gives CASSVDRGETQYF.

The chain recombines TRBV11-2 with TRBJ2-7; 7 bases are shared with TRBD1. With 4 bases clipped from V and 4 bases from J, the junction kept 10 bases outside the gene matches. The germline gives CDR1 SGHAT, CDR2 FQNNGV. This CDR3 spans 15 amino acids. The DNA of the CDR3 is TGTGCCAGCAGCTCTCCAGAACAGGGACAGTACGAGCAGTACTTC. This translates into CASSSPEQGQYEQYF. Using reference TRBV11-2 and TRBJ2-7 for the parts outside the CDR3, the full variable domain is EAGVAQSPRYKIIEKRQSVAFWCNPISGHATLYWYQQILGQGPKLLIQFQNNGVVDDSQLPKDRFSAERLKGVDSTLKIQPAKLEDSAVYLCASSSPEQGQYEQYFGPGTRLTVT.

This clone was counted once. This rearrangement joins TRBV11-2 to TRBJ2-7, with unresolved D. The germline CDR1 and CDR2 sequences are SGHAT and FQNNGV. This CDR3 is 12 amino acids long. Between the trimmed V and J ends, which lost 6 bases and 6 bases, there was a span of 12 bases. The chain's CDR3 is CASSFRTGEQYF. The CDR3, as DNA: TGTGCCAGCAGTTTTAGAACTGGCGAGCAGTACTTC.

This chain connects TRBV30 to TRBJ1-1, with 10 bases aligning to TRBD1. After removal of 3 bases from V and 1 base from J, the junction contained 11 bases not matched to a gene. This CDR3 region has 17 residues. Germline V gene lookup returns CDR1 GTSNPN and CDR2 SVGIG (reference sequence). CDR3 protein: CAWRIWDWTGGNTEAFF. In nucleotides, the CDR3 is TGTGCCTGGAGGATCTGGGATTGGACAGGGGGGAACACTGAAGCTTTCTTT.

This chain joins TRBV5-5 and TRBJ1-2; D remains ambiguous. This CDR3 is 17 amino acids long. The germline gives CDR1 SGHKS, CDR2 YYEKEE (reference sequence). V was shortened by 1 base and J by 4 bases, with 20 bases between the two germline ends. Here the CDR3 reads CASSLTGPYRLSYGYTF. In DNA, the CDR3 is TGTGCCAGCAGCTTGACGGGCCCCTACCGGCTATCCTATGGCTACACCTTC.

The chain couples TRBV7-3 to TRBJ2-2; no definite D call. The V gene's germline CDR1 is SGHTA and CDR2 FQGTGA. CDR3 length: 13 amino acids. V was clipped by 2 bases and J by 8 bases, with 9 bases between them. CDR3 region: CASSLGSRGELFF. In DNA, the CDR3 is TGTGCCAGCAGCTTAGGGTCCAGGGGGGAGCTGTTTTTT.